These 31 T cell receptor beta chains came from one sample sequenced in a study of CD8+ T cells in alopecia areata. Regarding treatment: oral pan-JAK inhibitor, 5-10 mg twice daily. RNA extraction and reverse transcription yielded cDNA as sequencing template. Data came from immunoSEQ multiplex PCR; TCRdb stores just in-frame clones and leaves some out. The sample consists of 110,000 to 150,000 clones, 45% to 60% of them appearing once. The material sequenced was CD8+ T cells sorted from blood, taken at week 4, from a patient treated with tofacitinib. These receptors came from a human donor with alopecia areata.

This chain connects TRBV29-1 to TRBJ2-5; D may be TRBD2 (5 bases). This CDR3 comprises 14 residues. Germline values: CDR1 SQVTM, CDR2 ANQGSEA. Trimming removed 1 base from V and 3 bases from J, with 12 bases in between. This CDR3 reads CSVEGGQIEETQYF. The CDR3 DNA reads as TGCAGCGTTGAAGGAGGGCAGATTGAAGAGACCCAGTACTTC.

With respect to this clone: Other DNA sequences of this sample code for an identical CDR3. J is TRBJ1-5 and V is TRBV27; no clear D gene. The V end lost 3 bases, the J end lost 2 bases, and 8 bases lay between the germline ends. The CDR3 contains 14 residues. Germline V CDR1 and CDR2: MNHEY, SMNVEV (reference sequence). This CDR3 is CASSFAGGNQPQHF. CDR3 coding DNA: TGTGCCAGCAGTTTTGCGGGAGGCAATCAGCCCCAGCATTTT.

This chain links TRBV27 with TRBJ2-7, with TRBD2 matching 9 bases. CDR3 length equals 14 residues. The V and J ends lost 7 bases and 2 bases, in that order; junction bases with no gene match: 6. The germline V gene has CDR1 MNHEY and CDR2 SMNVEV (reference sequence). Here the CDR3 DNA reads TGTGCCAGCACCCCCAGCGGGGGGACCTACGAGCAGTACTTC. Translation gives CASTPSGGTYEQYF.

This clone was counted a single time. The conserved closing phenylalanine or tryptophan is absent in this CDR3, likely reflecting a read error. The chain recombines TRBV27 with TRBJ1-6; maybe TRBD1 (5 bases). The V end lost 2 bases, the J end lost 10 bases, and 12 bases lay between the germline ends. The CDR3 extends over 14 amino acids. Germline lookup yields CDR1 MNHEY and CDR2 SMNVEV (reference sequence). CDR3 sequence: CASSLQGSGSPLHL. CDR3 nucleotide sequence: TGTGCCAGCAGTTTACAGGGCAGCGGATCACCCCTCCACCTT.

In this sample, this clone turned up a few times. This CDR3 is also generated by other DNA sequences in the sample. The V call is TRBV5-1, the J call TRBJ2-3; D gene ambiguous. Trimming shortened V by 0 bases and J by 0 bases, and 5 bases separated the two germline ends. The CDR3 loop spans 14 amino acids. In germline, CDR1 is SGHRS, CDR2 YFSETQ. The CDR3 reads CASSLDGSTDTQYF. DNA of the CDR3: TGCGCCAGCAGCTTGGATGGCAGCACAGATACGCAGTATTTT.

The gene calls are TRBV13 and TRBJ2-7, with D perhaps TRBD1 (5 bases). The CDR3 contains 15 residues. The V and J ends lost 5 bases and 2 bases respectively, with 16 bases between them. Germline V gene data show CDR1 as PRHDT and CDR2 as FYEKMQ (reference sequence). CDR3 sequence: CASSPRQSPPYEQYF. DNA of the CDR3: TGTGCCAGCAGCCCTCGACAGTCCCCACCCTACGAGCAGTACTTC.

This chain joins TRBV13 and TRBJ2-3; 8 bases match TRBD2. The CDR3 covers 15 residues. The V segment lost 5 bases and the J segment 2 bases; nucleotides outside the gene matches: 6. The V gene's germline CDR1 is PRHDT and CDR2 FYEKMQ (reference sequence). The CDR3 region is CASSPAGELTDTQYF. CDR3 bases: TGTGCCAGCAGCCCAGCGGGGGAACTCACAGATACGCAGTATTTT. The variable domain in full, completed from reference TRBV13 and TRBJ2-3, reads AAGVIQSPRHLIKEKRETATLKCYPIPRHDTVYWYQQGPGQDPQFLISFYEKMQSDKGSIPDRFSAQQFSDYHSELNMSSLELGDSALYFCASSPAGELTDTQYFGPGTRLTVL.

This chain uses TRBV30 with TRBJ2-7, with D perhaps matching TRBD1 or TRBD2 (5 bases each). The CDR3 runs to 14 residues. Trimming took off 8 bases at V and 2 bases at J, with 19 bases between the two ends. CDR1 and CDR2 (germline): GTSNPN, SVGIG (reference sequence). CDR3 region: CARSGTQGPYEQYF. The CDR3, as DNA: TGTGCCCGCTCCGGGACCCAGGGACCCTACGAGCAGTACTTC.

There are many counts of this clone. The CDR3 DNA reads as TGTGCCTGGAGTTGGTCTAACACTGAAGCTTTCTTT. Encoded protein: CAWSWSNTEAFF. The chain combines TRBV30 with TRBJ1-1, with D hard to call. V shed 2 bases and J shed 2 bases, with 6 bases lying between them. From germline, CDR1 is GTSNPN and CDR2 SVGIG (reference sequence). The CDR3 has 12 residues. The full variable domain, in which reference TRBV30 and TRBJ1-1 provide the parts outside the CDR3, is SQTIHQWPATLVQPVGSPLSLECTVEGTSNPNLYWYRQAAGRGLQLLFYSVGIGQISSEVPQNLSASRPQDRQFILSSKKLLLSDSGFYLCAWSWSNTEAFFGQGTRLTVV.

The V and J genes are TRBV5-6 and TRBJ1-3; D gene uncertain. The CDR3 extends over 13 amino acids. V dropped 0 bases and J dropped 4 bases, with 5 bases sitting between them. Germline V CDR1 and CDR2: SGHDT, YYEEEE. In DNA form, the CDR3 reads TGTGCCAGCAGCTTGGTAAGGGGAAACACCATATATTTT. Translating gives CASSLVRGNTIYF.

The chain employs TRBV2 and TRBJ2-1; 7 bases are a match to TRBD1. With V trimmed by 8 bases and J by 4 bases, 8 bases remained unmatched. Per the germline V gene, CDR1 is SNHLY and CDR2 is FYNNEI. The CDR3 totals 14 residues. CDR3 amino acids: CASHAAGGYNEQFF. The CDR3 DNA follows: TGTGCCAGCCACGCAGCAGGGGGTTACAATGAGCAGTTCTTC.

CDR3 loop: CASSFPGGTDTQYF. As DNA, the CDR3 is TGTGCCAGCAGTTTCCCCGGGGGCACAGATACGCAGTATTTT. The chain employs TRBV27 and TRBJ2-3, with D tentatively TRBD2 (5 bases). Trimming stripped 3 bases from V and 1 base from J, with 8 bases between. This CDR3 is 14 amino acids long. Germline loops: CDR1 MNHEY, CDR2 SMNVEV (reference sequence).

This clone was detected only a few times. V and J are TRBV10-3 and TRBJ1-5, with 8 bases fitting TRBD1. The CDR3 loop spans 14 amino acids. Germline V gives CDR1 ENHRY, CDR2 SYGVKD. The V segment lost 5 bases and the J segment 7 bases; nucleotides outside the gene matches: 7. The DNA for the CDR3 is TGTGCCATCAGTTCAGGGGGCTTAGAGCAGCCCCAGCATTTT. Translated, it gives CAISSGGLEQPQHF.

This rearrangement joins TRBV7-2 to TRBJ1-3; no clear D gene. The V and J ends lost 1 base and 0 bases respectively, with 16 bases between them. CDR1 and CDR2 (germline): SGHTA, FQGNSA. This CDR3 has 18 amino acids. CDR3 sequence reads: CASSLGMGEESSGNTIYF. Here the CDR3 DNA reads TGTGCCAGCAGCTTAGGCATGGGCGAGGAGTCCTCTGGAAACACCATATATTTT.

This clone was found a few times. CDR3 in amino acids: CASSSTRDRGLNTEAFF. As DNA, the CDR3 is TGTGCCAGCAGCTCCACCCGGGACAGGGGGCTGAACACTGAAGCTTTCTTT. This chain links TRBV7-9 with TRBJ1-1, with 12 bases aligning to TRBD1. V lost 4 bases to trimming and J lost 0 bases; unmatched junction nucleotides: 6. CDR3 size: 17 residues. Germline CDR1 SEHNR, CDR2 FQNEAQ (reference sequence).

V is TRBV5-4 and J is TRBJ2-7; 8 bases agree with TRBD2. The germline V gene encodes CDR1 SGHNT and CDR2 YYREEE (reference sequence). This CDR3 contains 14 residues. Trimming at V came to 4 bases and at J to 0 bases, leaving 3 bases not matched to a gene. The CDR3 region has the DNA TGTGCCAGCAGCCCGGGACTAGACTCCTACGAGCAGTACTTC. Its translation: CASSPGLDSYEQYF.

Sample share makes this clone medium-sized. The chain carries TRBV19 and TRBJ2-5; D unclear. The CDR3 covers 15 residues. Per the germline V gene, CDR1 is LNHDA and CDR2 is SQIVND (reference sequence). V was shortened by 4 bases and J by 5 bases, with 17 bases between the two germline ends. This chain's CDR3 is CASSTPETEEETQYF. CDR3 nucleotide sequence: TGTGCCAGTAGTACGCCCGAAACAGAAGAGGAGACCCAGTACTTC.

This clone has just one count. The genes are TRBV6-1 and TRBJ2-7; the match to TRBD1 covers 9 bases. This CDR3 region has 15 residues. The trim removed 6 bases at V and 5 bases at J, leaving 11 bases unmatched. Germline V CDR1 and CDR2: MNHNS, SASEGT. In nucleotides, the CDR3 is TGTGCCAGCAGCGTCCCGGGACAGGGCCGAAACGAGCAGTACTTC. This encodes CASSVPGQGRNEQYF.

This clone has more than one count but fewer than ten. CDR3 bases: TGTGCCAGCAGCTTAGACAGCGAGAGCTCTGGAAACACCATATATTTT. Translated: CASSLDSESSGNTIYF. The rearrangement joins TRBV7-6 to TRBJ1-3; D not certain. In germline, CDR1 is SGHVS, CDR2 FNYEAQ. This CDR3 region has 16 residues. Between the trimmed V and J ends, which lost 1 base and 0 bases, there was a span of 10 bases.

J is TRBJ2-7 and V is TRBV27; 8 nucleotides match TRBD1. The CDR3 is 14 residues long. Germline CDR1 is MNHEY and CDR2 is SMNVEV (reference sequence). Trimming removed 5 bases from V and 2 bases from J; junction bases left unmatched: 5. The CDR3 loop reads CASSPGQAAYEQYF. In DNA form, the CDR3 reads TGTGCCAGCAGTCCGGGACAGGCAGCCTACGAGCAGTACTTC.

The rearrangement uses TRBV19 and TRBJ1-2; D is undetermined. Trimming left V 4 bases short and J 4 bases short, with 10 bases between. Germline CDR1 is LNHDA and CDR2 is SQIVND (reference sequence). CDR3 length: 13 residues. Written as DNA, the CDR3 is TGTGCCAGTAGTAACGGCGTGAGCTATGGCTACACCTTC. Translation: CASSNGVSYGYTF. Looking up the rest from reference TRBV19 and TRBJ1-2 gives the full variable domain: DGGITQSPKYLFRKEGQNVTLSCEQNLNHDAMYWYRQDPGQGLRLIYYSQIVNDFQKGDIAEGYSVSREKKESFPLTVTSAQKNPTAFYLCASSNGVSYGYTFGSGTRLTVV.

V and J are TRBV29-1 and TRBJ2-4, with D perhaps assigned TRBD1 or TRBD2 (5 bases each). V lost 6 bases and J lost 1, with 16 bases in between. This CDR3 is built from 15 residues. The V gene's germline CDR1 is SQVTM and CDR2 ANQGSEA. This chain's CDR3 is CSVPWDRPAKNIQYF. The CDR3, as DNA: TGCAGCGTCCCCTGGGACCGCCCGGCCAAAAACATTCAGTACTTC.

The chain is built from TRBV5-6 and TRBJ2-6, with 7 bases aligning to TRBD1. The ends lost 3 bases at V and 2 bases at J; junction bases unmatched: 5. The length of the CDR3 is 16 residues. CDR1 is SGHDT and CDR2 is YYEEEE in the germline V gene. The CDR3 DNA reads as TGTGCCAGCAGCTCAGACGGGACAGCTGGGGCCAACGTCCTGACTTTC. This sequence encodes CASSSDGTAGANVLTF. The whole variable domain, filled in from reference TRBV5-6 and TRBJ2-6, reads DAGVTQSPTHLIKTRGQQVTLRCSPKSGHDTVSWYQQALGQGPQFIFQYYEEEERQRGNFPDRFSGHQFPNYSSELNVNALLLGDSALYLCASSSDGTAGANVLTFGAGSRLTVL.

V usage is TRBV30 and J usage is TRBJ2-5; 11 bases fit TRBD2. The length of the CDR3 is 14 residues. The germline V gene encodes CDR1 GTSNPN and CDR2 SVGIG (reference sequence). Losses at the gene ends were 7 bases for V and 4 bases for J; bases not matched to a gene: 8. In nucleotides, the CDR3 is TGTGCCTTTTATTTAGCGGGGGGGCGAGAGACCCAGTACTTC. Translated, it gives CAFYLAGGRETQYF.

V gene TRBV5-1 combines with J gene TRBJ2-1, with 8 bases identical to TRBD1. Germline V CDR1 and CDR2: SGHRS, YFSETQ. The CDR3 is 16 amino acids. The trim removed 0 bases at V and 6 bases at J, leaving 8 bases unmatched. CDR3 DNA: TGCGCCAGCAGCTTGGCCGGACAGGGAGCCGTCAATGAGCAGTTCTTC. Translating it yields CASSLAGQGAVNEQFF.

This clone showed up just a few times. This chain links TRBV5-6 with TRBJ2-1; tentative D call: TRBD2 (6 bases). The V end was cut by 4 bases, the J end by 6 bases, with 11 bases between. CDR1 and CDR2 from the germline V gene are SGHDT and YYEEEE. This CDR3 has 13 amino acids. The CDR3 loop is CASSQGGSNEQFF. The CDR3 DNA reads as TGTGCCAGCAGCCAAGGAGGGTCCAATGAGCAGTTCTTC.

The genes are TRBV4-3 and TRBJ2-1; 9 nucleotides match TRBD2. Germline V CDR1 and CDR2: LGHNA, YSLEER. The trim removed 1 base at V and 9 bases at J, leaving 7 bases unmatched. There are 15 residues in the CDR3. CDR3 amino acids: CASSQVLAGQREQFF. CDR3 coding DNA: TGCGCCAGCAGCCAAGTTCTAGCGGGGCAACGTGAGCAGTTCTTC.

This clone appeared a few times. This rearrangement joins TRBV6-5 to TRBJ1-1; D is unclear. The CDR3 length is 11 residues. Germline V gene data show CDR1 as MNHEY and CDR2 as SVGAGI. Trimming cost V 4 bases and J 6 bases, with 6 bases left between them. CDR3 DNA sequence: TGTGCCAGCAGTTCGTTTGCTGAAGCTTTCTTT. This translates into CASSSFAEAFF.

The chain joins TRBV29-1 to TRBJ2-7; TRBD2 is a possible D gene (6 bases). The V gene lost 7 bases and the J gene lost 4 bases, with 17 bases spanning the gap. The germline CDR1 and CDR2 sequences are SQVTM and ANQGSEA. CDR3 length: 13 residues. The CDR3 protein is CSAEGSGRYEQYF. DNA for the CDR3: TGCAGCGCCGAGGGGTCGGGGAGGTACGAGCAGTACTTC.

This clone was seen more than once but under ten times. The chain couples TRBV30 to TRBJ1-1; D remains unclear. Trimming pared 0 bases from V and 4 bases from J, leaving 9 bases between. This CDR3 region has 13 residues. The germline V gene encodes CDR1 GTSNPN and CDR2 SVGIG (reference sequence). The DNA for the CDR3 is TGTGCCTGGAGTGTACACTCGGGCACTGAAGCTTTCTTT. Amino acids: CAWSVHSGTEAFF.

This clone was counted only a few times. The CDR3 sequence: CATASDIGNTIYF. Written as DNA, the CDR3 is TGTGCCACAGCCTCAGACATCGGAAACACCATATATTTT. The V and J genes are TRBV13 and TRBJ1-3, with D uncertain. CDR1 is PRHDT, CDR2 FYEKMQ, per germline (reference sequence). The CDR3 loop spans 13 amino acids. Trimming shortened V by 10 bases and J by 4 bases, and 14 bases separated the two germline ends.